Each of the 15 T cell receptor beta chains below was sequenced from the same sample in a study of vaccination and CD4 T cells after COVID-19. The time point: late sampling 161 to 241 days after vaccination in a few convalescent patients. As to treatment: roughly 11-day PBMC culture with coronavirus spike peptide pools or control peptides (ViraFEST assay). These TCRs are of unknown antigen specificity. The Oncomine TCR Beta short-read assay was what sequenced the DNA obtained from cultured CD4+ T cells. A single record per CDR3 protein comes from TCRdb applying MiXCR to the PCR reads. The sample includes about 15,000 distinct CDR3 sequences, around 47% of them seen just once. The sequenced sample was CD4+ T cells from blood, cultured in vitro, obtained about 7 months after SARS-CoV-2 vaccination. All receptors come from a human donor who had recovered from COVID-19.

The chain joins TRBV19 to TRBJ1-2; D might be TRBD1 (6 bases). This CDR3 has 14 amino acids. Germline V gene data show CDR1 as LNHDA and CDR2 as SQIVND (reference sequence). The V gene lost 4 bases and the J gene lost 7 bases, with 16 bases spanning the gap. The CDR3 spells CASSKRQAPGGYTF. In nucleotides, the CDR3 is TGTGCCAGTAGTAAGAGACAGGCCCCTGGTGGCTACACCTTC. Full variable domain (outside the CDR3, taken from reference TRBV19 and TRBJ1-2): DGGITQSPKYLFRKEGQNVTLSCEQNLNHDAMYWYRQDPGQGLRLIYYSQIVNDFQKGDIAEGYSVSREKKESFPLTVTSAQKNPTAFYLCASSKRQAPGGYTFGSGTRLTVV.

The chain joins TRBV29-1 to TRBJ1-2; no clear D gene. Trimming removed 3 bases at V and 8 bases at J, with 4 bases between. The V gene's germline CDR1 is SQVTM and CDR2 ANQGSEA. The CDR3 has 9 amino acids. As DNA, the CDR3 is TGCAGCGTTGATAGAGGCTACACCTTC. It encodes CSVDRGYTF.

Points on this clonotype: A junction boundary mismatches the germline segment, possibly from a read error. V and J are TRBV7-7 and TRBJ2-5; unclear D gene. Germline V gives CDR1 SSHAT, CDR2 FNYEAQ (reference sequence). This CDR3 is built from 15 residues. For the CDR3, the DNA is TGTGCTAGCAGCTTACTAATTGGTGCGGAAGAGACCCAGCACTTC. Its protein product is CASSLLIGAEETQHF.

The chain has TRBV6-1 and TRBJ2-7; D gene unclear. V lost 0 bases to trimming and J lost 2 bases, with 11 bases between them. CDR3 length: 15 residues. Germline V gene lookup returns CDR1 MNHNS and CDR2 SASEGT. This CDR3 reads CASSEAQQIPYEQYF. DNA of the CDR3: TGTGCCAGCAGTGAAGCTCAACAGATACCCTACGAGCAGTACTTC.

CDR3 sequence reads: CSARPTTWTGQETQYF. The DNA for the CDR3 is TGCAGTGCTAGACCCACCACCTGGACAGGCCAAGAGACCCAGTACTTC. The chain joins TRBV20-1 to TRBJ2-5, with 7 bases matching TRBD1. The CDR3 sequence is 16 residues long. In germline, CDR1 is DFQATT, CDR2 SNEGSKA (reference sequence). After removal of 2 bases from V and 1 base from J, the junction contained 10 bases not matched to a gene.

The chain carries TRBV7-6 and TRBJ2-5; weak D call: TRBD1 (7 bases). There are 18 residues in the CDR3. Trimming left V 10 bases short and J 5 bases short, with 32 bases between. CDR1 is SGHVS and CDR2 is FNYEAQ in the germline V gene. This CDR3 reads CANRGGDMGPPLTETQYF. CDR3 in DNA: TGTGCCAACAGGGGCGGGGACATGGGACCCCCCTTGACGGAGACCCAGTACTTC.

The chain uses TRBV6-1 and TRBJ1-2, with D perhaps TRBD1 (5 bases). Germline V CDR1 and CDR2: MNHNS, SASEGT. V was cut by 3 bases and J by 2 bases, with 13 bases left in between. This CDR3 is 15 amino acids long. The CDR3 nucleotides read TGTGCCAGCAGTGACCCGGGTGGGGGGAACTATGGCTACACCTTC. This gives the protein CASSDPGGGNYGYTF.

The V and J genes are TRBV6-2 or TRBV6-3 and TRBJ1-1; 8 nucleotides align to TRBD1. Germline values: CDR1 MNHEY, CDR2 SVGEGT. This CDR3 has 16 amino acids. V gave up 6 bases and J gave up 4 bases; unmatched junction bases: 13. CDR3 in DNA: TGTGCCAGCAGCGACCCAGGGGGCCGGTGGTTCACTGAAGCTTTCTTT. Translated, it gives CASSDPGGRWFTEAFF.

The chain has TRBV7-9 and TRBJ1-5; TRBD1 matches at 11 bases. The CDR3 loop spans 14 amino acids. Germline V gene lookup returns CDR1 SEHNR and CDR2 FQNEAQ (reference sequence). Trimming at V came to 6 bases and at J to 5 bases, leaving 3 bases not matched to a gene. CDR3 residues: CASSWTGGDQPQHF. Here the CDR3 DNA reads TGTGCCAGCAGTTGGACAGGGGGCGATCAGCCCCAGCATTTT.

The chain employs TRBV7-9 and TRBJ2-7, with unresolved D. V was cut by 6 bases and J by 3 bases, with 18 bases left in between. The length of the CDR3 is 15 residues. Germline assignment: CDR1 SEHNR and CDR2 FQNEAQ (reference sequence). CDR3 bases: TGTGCCAGCAGTACCACTCTTACACCCTACTACGAGCAGTACTTC. It specifies CASSTTLTPYYEQYF.

The chain is built from TRBV11-1 and TRBJ2-5; D uncertain. The ends were cut back, 1 base at V and 5 bases at J, with 8 bases in the middle. The CDR3 covers 13 residues. Germline CDR1 reads SGHAT; CDR2 reads FQDESV (reference sequence). The CDR3 bases are TGTGCCAGCAGCTTAGGTCTAACGGAGACCCAGTACTTC. Its protein is CASSLGLTETQYF.

V gene TRBV6-1 combines with J gene TRBJ2-7; TRBD1 agrees at 11 bases. CDR3 size: 14 residues. Per the germline V gene, CDR1 is MNHNS and CDR2 is SASEGT. The V gene end was trimmed by 7 bases and the J gene end by 6 bases; junction bases not matched to a gene: 8. In DNA form, the CDR3 reads TGTGCCAGCAACGGACAGGGGGCGCGCGGCGAGCAGTACTTC. It codes for CASNGQGARGEQYF.

The genes are TRBV7-2 and TRBJ2-7; 8 bases are a match to TRBD2. Losses at the gene ends were 5 bases for V and 6 bases for J; bases not matched to a gene: 9. Germline V gene sequence: CDR1 SGHTA, CDR2 FQGNSA. This CDR3 region has 14 residues. DNA of the CDR3: TGTGCCAGCAGCCCCTCCCGGGGGGGTATCGAGCAGTACTTC. Amino acid sequence: CASSPSRGGIEQYF.

The CDR3 loop reads CASSTSGTPAGTQYF. The CDR3 DNA is TGTGCCAGCAGCACGTCCGGGACTCCTGCTGGGACCCAGTACTTC. The chain carries TRBV7-2 and TRBJ2-5, with a tentative D call TRBD2 (6 bases). The V gene's germline CDR1 is SGHTA and CDR2 FQGNSA. The V end was cut by 5 bases, the J end by 7 bases, with 20 bases between. The CDR3 runs 15 residues.

This clonotype was detected only a few times. This rearrangement joins TRBV20-1 to TRBJ2-7, with 7 nucleotides matching TRBD2. This CDR3 region has 16 residues. Per the germline V gene, CDR1 is DFQATT and CDR2 is SNEGSKA (reference sequence). Trimming took 4 bases from V and 5 from J; bases not matched to a gene: 17. DNA of the CDR3: TGCAGTGCTACCCACCGTGGGGCTAGCGGAGTTGACGAGCAGTACTTC. Residues: CSATHRGASGVDEQYF.